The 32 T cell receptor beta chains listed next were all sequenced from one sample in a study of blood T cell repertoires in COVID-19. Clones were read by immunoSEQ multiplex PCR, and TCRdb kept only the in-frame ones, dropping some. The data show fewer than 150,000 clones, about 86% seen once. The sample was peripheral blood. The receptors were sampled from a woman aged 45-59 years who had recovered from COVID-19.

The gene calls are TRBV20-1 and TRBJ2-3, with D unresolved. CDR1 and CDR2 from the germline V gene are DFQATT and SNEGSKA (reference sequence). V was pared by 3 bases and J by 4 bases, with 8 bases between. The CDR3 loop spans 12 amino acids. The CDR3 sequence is CSASSTADTQYF. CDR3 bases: TGCAGTGCTAGTTCGACTGCAGATACGCAGTATTTT.

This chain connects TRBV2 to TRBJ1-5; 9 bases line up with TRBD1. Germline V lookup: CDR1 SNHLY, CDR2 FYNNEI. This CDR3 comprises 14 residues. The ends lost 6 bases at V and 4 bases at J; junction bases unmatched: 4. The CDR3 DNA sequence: TGTGCCAGCAGGGGACAGGGAAGTAATCAGCCCCAGCATTTT. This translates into CASRGQGSNQPQHF.

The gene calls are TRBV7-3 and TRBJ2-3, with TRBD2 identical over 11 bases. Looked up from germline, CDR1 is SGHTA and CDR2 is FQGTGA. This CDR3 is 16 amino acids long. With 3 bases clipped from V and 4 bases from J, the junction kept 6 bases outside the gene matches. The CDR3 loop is CASSLQSLAGADTQYF. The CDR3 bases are TGTGCCAGCAGCTTGCAATCACTAGCGGGAGCAGATACGCAGTATTTT.

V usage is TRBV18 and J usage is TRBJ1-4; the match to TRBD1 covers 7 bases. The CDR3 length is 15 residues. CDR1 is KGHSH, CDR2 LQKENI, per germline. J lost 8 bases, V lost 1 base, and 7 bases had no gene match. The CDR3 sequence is CASSPRQGVEEKLFF. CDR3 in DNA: TGTGCCAGCTCACCACGGCAGGGGGTCGAGGAAAAACTGTTTTTT.

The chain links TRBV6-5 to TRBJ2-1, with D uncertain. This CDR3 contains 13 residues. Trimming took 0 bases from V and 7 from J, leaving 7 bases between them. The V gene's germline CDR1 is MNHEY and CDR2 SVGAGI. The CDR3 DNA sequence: TGTGCCAGCAGTTACTCCCCCGGGAATGAGCAGTTCTTC. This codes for CASSYSPGNEQFF.

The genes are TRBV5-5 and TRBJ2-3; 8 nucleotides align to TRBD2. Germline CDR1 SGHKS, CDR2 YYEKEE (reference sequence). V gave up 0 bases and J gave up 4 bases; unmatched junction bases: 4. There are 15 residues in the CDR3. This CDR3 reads CASSLVGGAPDTQYF. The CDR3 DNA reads TGTGCCAGCAGCTTGGTCGGGGGGGCCCCAGATACGCAGTATTTT.

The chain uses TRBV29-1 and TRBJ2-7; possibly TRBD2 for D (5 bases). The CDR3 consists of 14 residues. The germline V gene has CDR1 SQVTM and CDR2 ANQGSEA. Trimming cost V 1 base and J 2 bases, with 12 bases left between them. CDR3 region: CSVEVFGIPYEQYF. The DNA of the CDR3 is TGCAGCGTTGAAGTCTTCGGGATTCCCTACGAGCAGTACTTC.

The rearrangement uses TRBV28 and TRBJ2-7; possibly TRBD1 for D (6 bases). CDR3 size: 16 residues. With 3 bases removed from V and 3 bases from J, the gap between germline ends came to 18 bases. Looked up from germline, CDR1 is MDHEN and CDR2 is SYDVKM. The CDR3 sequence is CASSLLGAGVGYEQYF. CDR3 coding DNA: TGTGCCAGCAGTTTGCTTGGGGCAGGGGTCGGCTACGAGCAGTACTTC.

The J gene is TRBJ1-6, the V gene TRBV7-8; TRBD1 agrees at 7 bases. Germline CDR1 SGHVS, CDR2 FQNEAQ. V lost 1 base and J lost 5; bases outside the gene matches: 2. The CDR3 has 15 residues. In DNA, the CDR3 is TGTGCCAGCAGCTTAGGGGACAGAGATAATTCACCCCTCCACTTT. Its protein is CASSLGDRDNSPLHF.

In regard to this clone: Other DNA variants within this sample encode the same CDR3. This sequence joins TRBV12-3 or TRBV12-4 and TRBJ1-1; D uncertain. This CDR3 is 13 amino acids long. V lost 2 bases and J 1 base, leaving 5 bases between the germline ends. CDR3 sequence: CASSLNRNTEAFF. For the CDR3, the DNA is TGTGCCAGCAGTTTAAACAGGAACACTGAAGCTTTCTTT.

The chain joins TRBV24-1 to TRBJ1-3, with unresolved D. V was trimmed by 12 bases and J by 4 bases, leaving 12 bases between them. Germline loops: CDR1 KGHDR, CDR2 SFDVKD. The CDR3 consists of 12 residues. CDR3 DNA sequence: TGTGCCGCCGGAGATGTCGGAAACACCATATATTTT. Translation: CAAGDVGNTIYF.

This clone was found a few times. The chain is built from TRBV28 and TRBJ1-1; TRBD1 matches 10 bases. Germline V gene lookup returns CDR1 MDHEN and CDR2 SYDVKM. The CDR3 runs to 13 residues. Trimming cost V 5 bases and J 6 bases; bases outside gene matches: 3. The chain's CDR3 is CASSKGQGSEAFF. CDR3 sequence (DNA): TGTGCCAGCAGTAAGGGACAGGGGTCTGAAGCTTTCTTT.

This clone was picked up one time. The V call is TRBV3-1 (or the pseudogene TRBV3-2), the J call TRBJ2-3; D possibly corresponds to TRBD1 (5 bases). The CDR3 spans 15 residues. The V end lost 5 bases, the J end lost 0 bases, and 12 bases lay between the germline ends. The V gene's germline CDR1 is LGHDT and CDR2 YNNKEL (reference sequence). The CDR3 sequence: CASSGADTSTDTQYF. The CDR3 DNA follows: TGTGCCAGCAGCGGGGCAGACACTAGCACAGATACGCAGTATTTT.

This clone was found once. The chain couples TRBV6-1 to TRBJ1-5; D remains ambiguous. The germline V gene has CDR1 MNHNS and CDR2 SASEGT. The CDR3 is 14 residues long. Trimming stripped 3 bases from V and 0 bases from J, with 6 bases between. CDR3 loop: CASSDRLSNQPQHF. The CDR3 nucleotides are TGTGCCAGCAGTGACAGACTTAGCAATCAGCCCCAGCATTTT.

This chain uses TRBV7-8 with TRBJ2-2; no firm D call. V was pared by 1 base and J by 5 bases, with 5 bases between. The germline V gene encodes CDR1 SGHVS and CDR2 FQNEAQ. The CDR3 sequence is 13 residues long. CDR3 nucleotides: TGTGCCAGCAGCTTAGTAGAGACCGGGGAGCTGTTTTTT. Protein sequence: CASSLVETGELFF.

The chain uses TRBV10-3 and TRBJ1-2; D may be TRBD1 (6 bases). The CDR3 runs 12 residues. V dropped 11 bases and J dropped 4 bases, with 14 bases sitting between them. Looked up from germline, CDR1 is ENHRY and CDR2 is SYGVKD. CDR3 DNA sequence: TGTGCCTCGGGTACAGGGCCCTATGGCTACACCTTC. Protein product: CASGTGPYGYTF.

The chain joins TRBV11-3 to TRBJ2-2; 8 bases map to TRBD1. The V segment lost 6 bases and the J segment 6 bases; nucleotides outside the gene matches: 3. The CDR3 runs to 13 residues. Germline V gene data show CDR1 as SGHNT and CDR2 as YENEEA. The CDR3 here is CASRGQDPGELFF. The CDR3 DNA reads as TGTGCCAGCAGGGGACAGGACCCCGGGGAGCTGTTTTTT. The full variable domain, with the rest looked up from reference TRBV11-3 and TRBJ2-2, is EAGVVQSPRYKIIEKKQPVAFWCNPISGHNTLYWYLQNLGQGPELLIRYENEEAVDDSQLPKDRFSAERLKGVDSTLKIQPAELGDSAVYLCASRGQDPGELFFGEGSRLTVL.

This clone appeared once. The CDR3 DNA sequence: TGTGCCAGCAGCTCACAGGCGAACACTGAAGCTTTCTTT. The encoded protein is CASSSQANTEAFF. This sequence joins TRBV11-3 and TRBJ1-1; maybe TRBD1 (5 bases). The CDR3 runs 13 residues. Trimming removed 4 bases from V and 1 base from J, with 7 bases in between. From germline, CDR1 is SGHNT and CDR2 YENEEA.

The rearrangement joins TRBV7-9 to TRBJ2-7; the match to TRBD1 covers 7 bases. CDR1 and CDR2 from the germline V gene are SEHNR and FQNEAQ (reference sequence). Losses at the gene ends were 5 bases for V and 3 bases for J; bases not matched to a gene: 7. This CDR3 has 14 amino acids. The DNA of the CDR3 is TGTGCCAGCAGCCACGGACAGGCCATCTACGAGCAGTACTTC. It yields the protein CASSHGQAIYEQYF.

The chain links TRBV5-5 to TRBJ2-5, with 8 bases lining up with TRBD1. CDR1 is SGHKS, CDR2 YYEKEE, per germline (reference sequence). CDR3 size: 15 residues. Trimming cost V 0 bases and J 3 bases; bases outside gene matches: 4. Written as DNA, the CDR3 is TGTGCCAGCAGCTTGGAACAGGGGGTGAAAGAGACCCAGTACTTC. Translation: CASSLEQGVKETQYF.

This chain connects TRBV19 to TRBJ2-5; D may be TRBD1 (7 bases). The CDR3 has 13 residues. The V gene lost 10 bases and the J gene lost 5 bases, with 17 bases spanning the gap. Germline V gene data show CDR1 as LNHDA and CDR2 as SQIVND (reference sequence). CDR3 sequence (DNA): TGTGCCAAACCAACAGGGGAGGCGGAGACCCAGTACTTC. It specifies CAKPTGEAETQYF.

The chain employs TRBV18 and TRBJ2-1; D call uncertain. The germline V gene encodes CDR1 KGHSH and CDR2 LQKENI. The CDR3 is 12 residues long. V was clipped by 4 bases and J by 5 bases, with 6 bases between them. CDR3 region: CASSLPDNEQFF. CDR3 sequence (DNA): TGTGCCAGCTCACTTCCCGACAATGAGCAGTTCTTC.

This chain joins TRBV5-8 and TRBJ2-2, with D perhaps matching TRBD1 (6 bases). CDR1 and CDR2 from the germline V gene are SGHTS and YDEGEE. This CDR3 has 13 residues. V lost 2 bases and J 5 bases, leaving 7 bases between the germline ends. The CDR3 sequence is CASSLGGTGELFF. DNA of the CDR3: TGTGCCAGCAGCTTAGGGGGAACCGGGGAGCTGTTTTTT.

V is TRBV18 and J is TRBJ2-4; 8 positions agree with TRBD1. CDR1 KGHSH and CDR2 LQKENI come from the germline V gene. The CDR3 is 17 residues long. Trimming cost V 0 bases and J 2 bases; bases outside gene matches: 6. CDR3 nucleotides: TGTGCCAGCTCACCACCTACGACAGGGGTAACCAAAAACATTCAGTACTTC. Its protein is CASSPPTTGVTKNIQYF.

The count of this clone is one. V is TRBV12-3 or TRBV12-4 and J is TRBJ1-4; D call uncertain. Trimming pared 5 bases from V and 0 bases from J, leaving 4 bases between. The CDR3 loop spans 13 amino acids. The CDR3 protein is CASSHSTNEKLFF. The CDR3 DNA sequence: TGTGCCAGCAGTCACTCAACTAATGAAAAACTGTTTTTT.

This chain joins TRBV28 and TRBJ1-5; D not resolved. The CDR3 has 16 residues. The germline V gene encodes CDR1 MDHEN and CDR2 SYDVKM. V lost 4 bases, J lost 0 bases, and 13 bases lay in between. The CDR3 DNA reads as TGTGCCAGCAGTTCCCTTGGCTCAAATAGCAATCAGCCCCAGCATTTT. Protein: CASSSLGSNSNQPQHF.

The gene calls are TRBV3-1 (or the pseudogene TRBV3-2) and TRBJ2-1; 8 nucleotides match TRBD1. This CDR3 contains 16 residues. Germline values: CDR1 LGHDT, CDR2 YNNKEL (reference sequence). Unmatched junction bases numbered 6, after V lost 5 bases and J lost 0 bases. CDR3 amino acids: CASSIRGPLSYNEQFF. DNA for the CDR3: TGTGCCAGCAGCATCAGGGGGCCCCTCTCCTACAATGAGCAGTTCTTC.

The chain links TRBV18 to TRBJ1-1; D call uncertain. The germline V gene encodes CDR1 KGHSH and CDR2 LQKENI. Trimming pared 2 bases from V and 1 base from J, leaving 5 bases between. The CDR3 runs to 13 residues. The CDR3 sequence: CASSPYGNTEAFF. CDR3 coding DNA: TGTGCCAGCTCACCATACGGGAACACTGAAGCTTTCTTT.

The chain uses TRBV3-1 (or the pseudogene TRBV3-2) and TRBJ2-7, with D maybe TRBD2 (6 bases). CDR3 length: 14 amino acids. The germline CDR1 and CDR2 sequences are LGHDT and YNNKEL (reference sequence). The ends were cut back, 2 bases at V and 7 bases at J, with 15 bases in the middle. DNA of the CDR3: TGTGCCAGCAGCCAACGAGGGAGGTTGTGGGAGCAGTACTTC. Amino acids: CASSQRGRLWEQYF.

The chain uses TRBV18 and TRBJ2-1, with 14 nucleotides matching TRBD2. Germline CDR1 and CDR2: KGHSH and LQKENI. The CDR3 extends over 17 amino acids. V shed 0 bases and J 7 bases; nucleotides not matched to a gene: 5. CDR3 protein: CASSPPTTSGRGNEQFF. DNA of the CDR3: TGTGCCAGCTCACCACCGACGACTAGCGGGAGGGGTAATGAGCAGTTCTTC. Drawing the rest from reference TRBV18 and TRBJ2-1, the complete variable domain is NAGVMQNPRHLVRRRGQEARLRCSPMKGHSHVYWYRQLPEEGLKFMVYLQKENIIDESGMPKERFSAEFPKEGPSILRIQQVVRGDSAAYFCASSPPTTSGRGNEQFFGPGTRLTVL.

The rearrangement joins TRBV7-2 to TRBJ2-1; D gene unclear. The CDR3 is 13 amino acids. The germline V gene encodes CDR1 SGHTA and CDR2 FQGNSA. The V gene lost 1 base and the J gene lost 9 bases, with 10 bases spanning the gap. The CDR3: CASSLEMGFEQFF. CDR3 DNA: TGTGCCAGCAGCTTAGAAATGGGCTTTGAGCAGTTCTTC.

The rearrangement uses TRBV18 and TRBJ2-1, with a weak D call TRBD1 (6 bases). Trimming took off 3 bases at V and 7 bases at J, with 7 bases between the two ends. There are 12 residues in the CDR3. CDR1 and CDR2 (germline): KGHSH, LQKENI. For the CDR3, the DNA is TGTGCCAGCTCACCTCAGGGGAATGAGCAGTTCTTC. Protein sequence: CASSPQGNEQFF.